The rows below give T cell receptor beta chains drawn from one sample of a study of T cell repertoires in cytomegalovirus infection. A single record per CDR3 protein comes from TCRdb applying MiXCR to the reads. In the table there are some 220,000 distinct CDR3 sequences, 5% to 8.5% of which are singletons. Sequencing was done on a sample of PBMCs. The receptors stem from a human donor in good health (CMV status not recorded). Some clones in this sample may be carry-over from other donors' samples. Both conserved end residues are part of each CDR3. Fields, in order: J gene, clone size, D gene, V gene, CDR3 protein, CDR3 DNA. D genes are given only for firm matches. Only part of the rows carry a size: once, few, many, or a class if the clone is expanded.

>TRBJ1-1|many|-|TRBV20-1
CSASGRAGTEAFF
TGCAGTGCTAGTGGTAGGGCTGGCACTGAAGCTTTCTTT
>TRBJ2-4|many|-|TRBV19
CASSQGGVLNIQYF
TGTGCCAGTAGCCAGGGGGGGGTCCTTAACATTCAGTACTTC
>TRBJ2-2|many|-|TRBV6-5
CASSPWTVHGPGELFF
TGTGCCAGCAGCCCCTGGACAGTACACGGACCCGGGGAGCTGTTTTTT
>TRBJ2-7|many|TRBD1|TRBV7-2
CASSLWDRSYEQYF
TGTGCCAGCAGCTTATGGGACAGGTCCTACGAGCAGTACTTC
>TRBJ2-1|many|-|TRBV6-6
CASSYGGDAEQFF
TGTGCCAGCAGTTACGGTGGAGATGCTGAGCAGTTCTTC
>TRBJ2-1|few|-|TRBV10-3
CAISEYQPYEQFF
TGTGCCATCAGTGAGTACCAGCCCTATGAGCAGTTCTTC
>TRBJ2-2|many|-|TRBV15
CATSRGGLANTGELFF
TGTGCCACCAGCAGGGGAGGCCTCGCGAACACCGGGGAGCTGTTTTTT
>TRBJ2-7|many|-|TRBV7-2
CASSPRVGDYEQYF
TGTGCCAGCAGTCCCAGGGTCGGAGACTACGAGCAGTACTTC
>TRBJ2-1|many|-|TRBV20-1
CSAHRERNEQFF
TGCAGTGCTCACAGGGAAAGGAATGAGCAGTTCTTC
>TRBJ1-1|many|-|TRBV19
CASTPGGRRGEAFF
TGTGCCAGTACTCCTGGGGGGCGCAGAGGTGAAGCTTTCTTT
>TRBJ2-3|few|TRBD1|TRBV19
CAIATGGTDTQYF
TGTGCCATTGCGACAGGGGGGACAGATACGCAGTATTTT
>TRBJ1-1|few|-|TRBV2
CASSGTVEAFF
TGTGCCAGCAGTGGGACAGTCGAAGCTTTCTTT
>TRBJ1-1|many|-|TRBV7-2
CASSLYNTEAFF
TGTGCCAGCAGCTTATATAACACTGAAGCTTTCTTT
>TRBJ2-7|many|TRBD1|TRBV4-2
CASSHLTGGPYEQYF
TGTGCCAGCAGCCACTTGACAGGGGGGCCCTACGAGCAGTACTTC
>TRBJ2-2|few|TRBD2|TRBV29-1
CSVGTSGGGRTGELFF
TGCAGCGTTGGAACAAGCGGGGGGGGCCGCACCGGGGAGCTGTTTTTT
>TRBJ1-2|many|TRBD1|TRBV7-3
CASSPGQGAYGYTF
TGTGCCAGCAGTCCCGGACAGGGGGCCTATGGCTACACCTTC
>TRBJ2-1|many|TRBD2|TRBV20-1
CSARAAGGKPSYNEQFF
TGCAGTGCTAGAGCAGCGGGGGGGAAACCCTCCTACAATGAGCAGTTCTTC
>TRBJ2-2|many|-|TRBV14
CASSQSATGELFF
TGTGCCAGCAGCCAGTCCGCCACCGGGGAGCTGTTTTTT
>TRBJ2-7|many|TRBD2|TRBV7-2
CASSLEASSGVYEQYF
TGTGCCAGCAGCTTAGAGGCTTCTAGCGGGGTCTACGAGCAGTACTTC
>TRBJ2-1|-|-|TRBV20-1
CSAQQGSYNEQFF
TGCAGTGCACAACAGGGCTCCTACAATGAGCAGTTCTTC
>TRBJ1-1|many|-|TRBV20-1
CSAGHTRNTEAFF
TGCAGTGCCGGACACACTCGGAACACTGAAGCTTTCTTT
>TRBJ1-2|many|-|TRBV5-1
CASSLGTSDYGYTF
TGCGCCAGCAGCTTGGGGACGTCCGACTATGGCTACACCTTC
>TRBJ1-6|-|-|TRBV11-2
CASRQTAGSYNSPLHF
TGTGCCAGCAGACAGACGGCAGGTTCCTATAATTCACCCCTCCACTTT
>TRBJ1-1|many|-|TRBV20-1
CSARDRQNTEAFF
TGCAGTGCTAGAGACAGGCAGAACACTGAAGCTTTCTTT
>TRBJ1-5|few|-|TRBV12-3/TRBV12-4
CASSYPGTLDQPQHF
TGTGCCAGCAGTTACCCCGGGACATTGGATCAGCCCCAGCATTTT
>TRBJ2-7|many|TRBD1|TRBV2
CASFRSPTGGLYEQYF
TGTGCCAGCTTCCGCAGCCCGACAGGGGGCCTTTACGAGCAGTACTTC
>TRBJ2-5|few|-|TRBV5-6
CASSWEETQYF
TGTGCCAGCAGCTGGGAAGAGACCCAGTACTTC
>TRBJ1-2|many|TRBD1|TRBV27
CASTSRGTDGYTF
TGTGCCAGCACCTCTAGAGGGACAGATGGCTACACCTTC
>TRBJ2-2|few|-|TRBV12-5
CASGGQNTGELFF
TGTGCTAGTGGAGGACAGAACACCGGGGAGCTGTTTTTT
>TRBJ1-6|many|TRBD1|TRBV6-5
CASSITGGVGSPLHF
TGTGCCAGCAGTATCACAGGGGGGGTCGGTTCACCCCTCCACTTT
>TRBJ1-1|many|-|TRBV4-2
CASSQDGGRAEAFF
TGTGCCAGCAGCCAAGATGGGGGCAGAGCTGAAGCTTTCTTT
>TRBJ2-2|many|-|TRBV25-1
CASSVKGELFF
TGTGCCAGCAGTGTAAAGGGGGAGCTGTTTTTT
>TRBJ2-2|many|TRBD1|TRBV2
CASSADRVANTGELFF
TGTGCCAGCAGTGCCGACAGGGTAGCGAACACCGGGGAGCTGTTTTTT
>TRBJ2-3|many|-|TRBV28
CASSPVGRTQYF
TGTGCCAGCAGTCCTGTGGGGCGTACGCAGTATTTT
>TRBJ1-6|many|-|TRBV20-1
CSAYRVDSPLHF
TGCAGTGCTTACAGGGTAGATTCACCCCTCCACTTT
>TRBJ2-7|many|-|TRBV6-2/TRBV6-3
CASSSRSDGEYEQYF
TGTGCCAGCAGTTCTCGGTCGGACGGAGAATACGAGCAGTACTTC
>TRBJ2-1|many|TRBD1|TRBV20-1
CSGQGSSYNEQFF
TGCAGTGGACAGGGGAGCTCCTACAATGAGCAGTTCTTC
>TRBJ1-5|-|-|TRBV20-1
CSARESQPQHF
TGCAGTGCTAGAGAAAGTCAGCCCCAGCATTTT
>TRBJ2-5|-|TRBD1|TRBV18
CASSPTGDQETQYF
TGTGCCAGCTCACCAACAGGGGACCAAGAGACCCAGTACTTC
>TRBJ2-5|many|TRBD1|TRBV7-9
CASSPLQGVSHQETQYF
TGTGCCAGCAGCCCATTACAGGGGGTTAGTCATCAAGAGACCCAGTACTTC
>TRBJ1-2|many|TRBD1|TRBV4-3
CASSQTGQGGDYGYTF
TGCGCCAGCAGCCAGACCGGACAGGGAGGGGACTATGGCTACACCTTC
>TRBJ1-2|many|-|TRBV20-1
CSARDGISYGYTF
TGCAGTGCTAGAGATGGGATCTCCTATGGCTACACCTTC
>TRBJ2-5|many|-|TRBV15
CATSRDEGVETQYF
TGTGCCACCAGCAGAGACGAGGGTGTCGAGACCCAGTACTTC
>TRBJ2-1|-|-|TRBV28
CASSTLGARNEQFF
TGTGCCAGCAGTACACTGGGGGCTAGGAATGAGCAGTTCTTC
>TRBJ1-5|many|-|TRBV15
CATSRPGFSQPQHF
TGTGCCACCAGCAGGCCAGGGTTCTCTCAGCCCCAGCATTTT
>TRBJ2-7|many|TRBD2|TRBV4-2
CASSFRGGAENEQYF
TGTGCCAGCAGCTTTCGCGGGGGGGCCGAGAATGAGCAGTACTTC
>TRBJ1-6|-|-|TRBV6-2/TRBV6-3
CASSYGLLNSPLHF
TGTGCCAGCAGTTACGGGCTGCTTAATTCACCCCTCCACTTT
>TRBJ1-1|-|-|TRBV12-5
CASAGGTEAFF
TGTGCTAGTGCCGGGGGCACTGAAGCTTTCTTT